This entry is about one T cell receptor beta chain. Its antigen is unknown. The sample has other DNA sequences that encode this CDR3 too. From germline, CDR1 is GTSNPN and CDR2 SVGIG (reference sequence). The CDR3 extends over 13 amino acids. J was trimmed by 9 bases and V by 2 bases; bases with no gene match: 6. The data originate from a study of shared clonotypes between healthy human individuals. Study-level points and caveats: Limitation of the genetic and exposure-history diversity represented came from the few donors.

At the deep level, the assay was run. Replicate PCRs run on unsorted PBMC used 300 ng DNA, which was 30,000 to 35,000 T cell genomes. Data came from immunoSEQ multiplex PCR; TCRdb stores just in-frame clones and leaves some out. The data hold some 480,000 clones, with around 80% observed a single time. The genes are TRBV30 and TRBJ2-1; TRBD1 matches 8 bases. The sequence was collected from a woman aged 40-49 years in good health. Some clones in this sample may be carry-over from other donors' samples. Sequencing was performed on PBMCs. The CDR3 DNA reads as TGTGCCTGGAGTAGGCAGGGGGCAGGTGAGCAGTTCTTC. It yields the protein CAWSRQGAGEQFF.